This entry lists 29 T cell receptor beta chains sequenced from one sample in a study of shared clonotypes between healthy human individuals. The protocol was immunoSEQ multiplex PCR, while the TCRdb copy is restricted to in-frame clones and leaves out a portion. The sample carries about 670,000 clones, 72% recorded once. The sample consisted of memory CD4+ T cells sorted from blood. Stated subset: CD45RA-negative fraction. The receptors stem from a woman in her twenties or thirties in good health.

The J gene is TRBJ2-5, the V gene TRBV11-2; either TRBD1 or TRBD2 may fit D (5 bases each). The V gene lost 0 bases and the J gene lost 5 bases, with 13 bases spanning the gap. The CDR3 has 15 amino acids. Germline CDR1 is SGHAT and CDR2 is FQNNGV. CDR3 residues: CASSLDVGVGETQYF. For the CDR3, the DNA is TGTGCCAGCAGCTTAGATGTGGGGGTAGGGGAGACCCAGTACTTC. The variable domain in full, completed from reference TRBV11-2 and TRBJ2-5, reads EAGVAQSPRYKIIEKRQSVAFWCNPISGHATLYWYQQILGQGPKLLIQFQNNGVVDDSQLPKDRFSAERLKGVDSTLKIQPAKLEDSAVYLCASSLDVGVGETQYFGPGTRLLVL.

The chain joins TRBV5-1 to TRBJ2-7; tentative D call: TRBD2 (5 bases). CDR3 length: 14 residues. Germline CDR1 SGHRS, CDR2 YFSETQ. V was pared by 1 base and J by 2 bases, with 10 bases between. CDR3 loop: CASSLSLATYEQYF. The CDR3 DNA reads TGCGCCAGCAGCTTGAGTCTAGCCACCTACGAGCAGTACTTC.

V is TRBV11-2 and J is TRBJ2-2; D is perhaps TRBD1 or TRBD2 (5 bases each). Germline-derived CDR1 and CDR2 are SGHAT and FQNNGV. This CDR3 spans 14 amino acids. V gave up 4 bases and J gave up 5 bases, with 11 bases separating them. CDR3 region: CASSSGPSTGELFF. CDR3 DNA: TGTGCCAGCAGCTCGGGACCATCTACCGGGGAGCTGTTTTTT.

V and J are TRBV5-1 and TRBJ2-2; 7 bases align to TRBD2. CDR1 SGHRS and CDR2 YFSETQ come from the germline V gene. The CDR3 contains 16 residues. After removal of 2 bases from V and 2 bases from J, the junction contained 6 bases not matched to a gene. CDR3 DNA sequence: TGCGCCAGCAGCTTTTCCAGCGGGATAAACACCGGGGAGCTGTTTTTT. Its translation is CASSFSSGINTGELFF.

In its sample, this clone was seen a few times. This CDR3 reads CASSPTGTVNTEAFF. As DNA, the CDR3 is TGTGCCAGTAGTCCGACCGGGACGGTAAACACTGAAGCTTTCTTT. The chain has TRBV19 and TRBJ1-1; TRBD1 might be the D (5 bases). Germline V gene lookup returns CDR1 LNHDA and CDR2 SQIVND (reference sequence). CDR3 length equals 15 residues. With 5 bases removed from V and 2 bases from J, the gap between germline ends came to 15 bases.

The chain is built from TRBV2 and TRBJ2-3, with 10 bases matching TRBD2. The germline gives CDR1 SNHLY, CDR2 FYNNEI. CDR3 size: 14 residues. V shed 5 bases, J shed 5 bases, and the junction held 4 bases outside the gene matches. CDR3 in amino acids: CASSLRTSGDTQYF. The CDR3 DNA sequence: TGTGCCAGCAGTCTCCGGACTAGCGGAGATACGCAGTATTTT.

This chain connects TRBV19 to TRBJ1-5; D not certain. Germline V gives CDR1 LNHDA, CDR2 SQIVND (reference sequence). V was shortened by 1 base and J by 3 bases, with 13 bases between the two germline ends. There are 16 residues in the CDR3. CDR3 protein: CASSIGGRIANQPQHF. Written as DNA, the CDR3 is TGTGCCAGTAGTATAGGAGGGCGTATCGCCAATCAGCCCCAGCATTTT.

CDR3 in DNA: TGTGCCAGCAGTTACCGATCGCCGGGGGAGCAGTACTTC. It encodes CASSYRSPGEQYF. The rearrangement joins TRBV6-6 to TRBJ2-7, with D tentatively TRBD2 (5 bases). Germline V gives CDR1 MNHNY, CDR2 SVGAGI (reference sequence). Trimming pared 2 bases from V and 7 bases from J, leaving 12 bases between. The CDR3 is made up of 13 amino acids.

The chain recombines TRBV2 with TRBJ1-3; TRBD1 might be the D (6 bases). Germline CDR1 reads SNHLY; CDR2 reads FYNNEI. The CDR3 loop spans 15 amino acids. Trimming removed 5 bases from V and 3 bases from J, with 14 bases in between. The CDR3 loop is CASSTDRRSGNTIYF. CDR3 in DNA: TGTGCCAGCAGTACAGACAGGAGGAGTGGAAACACCATATATTTT.

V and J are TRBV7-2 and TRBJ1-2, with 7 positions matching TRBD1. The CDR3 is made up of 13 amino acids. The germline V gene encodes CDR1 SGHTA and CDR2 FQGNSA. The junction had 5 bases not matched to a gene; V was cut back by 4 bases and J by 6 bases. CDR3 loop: CASSSGQRNGYTF. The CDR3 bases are TGTGCCAGCAGCTCGGGACAGCGAAATGGCTACACCTTC.

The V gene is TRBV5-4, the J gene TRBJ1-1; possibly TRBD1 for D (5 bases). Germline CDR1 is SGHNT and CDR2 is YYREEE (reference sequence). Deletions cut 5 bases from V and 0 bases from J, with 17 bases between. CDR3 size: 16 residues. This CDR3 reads CASRSFGGGMNTEAFF. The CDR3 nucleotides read TGTGCCAGCAGGTCTTTCGGGGGGGGAATGAACACTGAAGCTTTCTTT.

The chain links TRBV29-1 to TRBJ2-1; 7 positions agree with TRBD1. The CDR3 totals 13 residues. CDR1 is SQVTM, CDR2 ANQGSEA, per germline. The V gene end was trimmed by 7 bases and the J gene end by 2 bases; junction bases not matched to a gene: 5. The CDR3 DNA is TGCAGCGCCCGGACAGGCCCCTACAATGAGCAGTTCTTC. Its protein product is CSARTGPYNEQFF.

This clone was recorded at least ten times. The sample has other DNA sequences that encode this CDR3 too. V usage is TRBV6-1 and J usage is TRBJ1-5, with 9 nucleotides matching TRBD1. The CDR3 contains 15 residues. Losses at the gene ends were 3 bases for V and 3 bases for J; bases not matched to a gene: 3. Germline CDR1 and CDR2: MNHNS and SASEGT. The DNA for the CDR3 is TGTGCCAGCAGTGACAACAGGGGGCCCAATCAGCCCCAGCATTTT. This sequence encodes CASSDNRGPNQPQHF.

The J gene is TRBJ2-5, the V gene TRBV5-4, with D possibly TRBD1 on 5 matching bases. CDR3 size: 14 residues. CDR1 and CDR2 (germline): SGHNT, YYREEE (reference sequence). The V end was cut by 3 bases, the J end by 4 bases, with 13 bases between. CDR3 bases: TGTGCCAGCAGCTCCCAGGGTCAGCGAGAGACCCAGTACTTC. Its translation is CASSSQGQRETQYF.

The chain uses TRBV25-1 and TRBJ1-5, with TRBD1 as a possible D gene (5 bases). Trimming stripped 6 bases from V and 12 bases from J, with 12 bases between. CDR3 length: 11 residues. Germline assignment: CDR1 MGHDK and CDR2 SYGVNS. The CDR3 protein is CASRKDGHQHF. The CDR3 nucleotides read TGTGCCAGCAGAAAGGACGGACACCAGCATTTT.

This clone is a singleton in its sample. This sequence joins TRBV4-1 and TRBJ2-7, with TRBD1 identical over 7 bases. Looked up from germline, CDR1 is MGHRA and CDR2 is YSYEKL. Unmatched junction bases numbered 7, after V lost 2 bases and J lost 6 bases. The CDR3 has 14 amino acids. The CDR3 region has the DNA TGCGCCAGCAGCCAACACGACAGGGCTGCCGAGCAGTACTTC. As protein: CASSQHDRAAEQYF.

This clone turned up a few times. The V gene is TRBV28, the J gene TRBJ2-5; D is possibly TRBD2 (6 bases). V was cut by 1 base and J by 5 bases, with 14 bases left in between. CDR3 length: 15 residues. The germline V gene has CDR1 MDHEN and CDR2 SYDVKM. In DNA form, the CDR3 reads TGTGCCAGCAGTTTATCGGGGAGGCTAGAGGAGACCCAGTACTTC. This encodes CASSLSGRLEETQYF.

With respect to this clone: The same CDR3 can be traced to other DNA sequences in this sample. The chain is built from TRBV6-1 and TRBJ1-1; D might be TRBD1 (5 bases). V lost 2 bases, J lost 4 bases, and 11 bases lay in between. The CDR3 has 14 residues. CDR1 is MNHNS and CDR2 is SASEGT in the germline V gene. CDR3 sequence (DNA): TGTGCCAGCAGTGAAAGGGGACGGGGCACTGAAGCTTTCTTT. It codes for CASSERGRGTEAFF.

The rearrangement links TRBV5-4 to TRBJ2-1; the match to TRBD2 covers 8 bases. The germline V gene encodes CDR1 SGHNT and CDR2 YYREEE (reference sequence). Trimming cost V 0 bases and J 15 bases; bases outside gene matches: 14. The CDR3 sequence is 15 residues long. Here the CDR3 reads CASSLAGTRDRGGFF. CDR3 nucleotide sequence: TGTGCCAGCAGCTTGGCCGGGACTAGGGACCGGGGGGGGTTCTTC.

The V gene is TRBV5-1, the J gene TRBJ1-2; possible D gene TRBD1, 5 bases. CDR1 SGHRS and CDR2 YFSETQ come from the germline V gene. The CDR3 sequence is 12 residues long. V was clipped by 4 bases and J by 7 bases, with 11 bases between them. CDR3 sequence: CASSPGPAGYTF. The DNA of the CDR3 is TGCGCCAGCAGCCCGGGGCCGGCTGGCTACACCTTC.

The CDR3 nucleotides are TGTGCCAGCAGTCCCGATCGACGCGTCTCTGGGGCCAACGTCCTGACTTTC. As protein: CASSPDRRVSGANVLTF. The gene calls are TRBV28 and TRBJ2-6; D not resolved. Trimming shortened V by 5 bases and J by 0 bases, and 14 bases separated the two germline ends. Germline V lookup: CDR1 MDHEN, CDR2 SYDVKM. This CDR3 is built from 17 residues.

For the CDR3, the DNA is TGTGCCAGCACGACAAACCTGGACACTGAAGCTTTCTTT. Protein sequence: CASTTNLDTEAFF. The chain employs TRBV14 and TRBJ1-1; D gene uncertain. Trimming shortened V by 7 bases and J by 3 bases, and 12 bases separated the two germline ends. The germline gives CDR1 SGHDN, CDR2 FVKESK. This CDR3 spans 13 amino acids.

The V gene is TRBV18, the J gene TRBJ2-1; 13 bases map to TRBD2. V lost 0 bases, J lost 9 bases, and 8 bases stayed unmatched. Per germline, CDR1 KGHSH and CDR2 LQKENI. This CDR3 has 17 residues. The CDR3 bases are TGTGCCAGCTCACCACCTTTGGGGACTAGCGGGAAGGTTGAGCAGTTCTTC. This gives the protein CASSPPLGTSGKVEQFF.

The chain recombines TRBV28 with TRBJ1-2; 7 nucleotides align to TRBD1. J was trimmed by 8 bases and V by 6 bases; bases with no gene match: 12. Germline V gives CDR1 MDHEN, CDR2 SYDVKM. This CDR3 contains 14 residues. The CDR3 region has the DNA TGTGCCAGCAGAGGACGACAGGGTTACAGGGGCTACACCTTC. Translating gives CASRGRQGYRGYTF.

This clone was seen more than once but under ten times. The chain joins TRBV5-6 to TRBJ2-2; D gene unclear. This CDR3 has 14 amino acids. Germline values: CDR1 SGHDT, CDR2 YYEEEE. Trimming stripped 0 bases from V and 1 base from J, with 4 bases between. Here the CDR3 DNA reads TGTGCCAGCAGCTTGGGACTGAACACCGGGGAGCTGTTTTTT. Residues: CASSLGLNTGELFF.

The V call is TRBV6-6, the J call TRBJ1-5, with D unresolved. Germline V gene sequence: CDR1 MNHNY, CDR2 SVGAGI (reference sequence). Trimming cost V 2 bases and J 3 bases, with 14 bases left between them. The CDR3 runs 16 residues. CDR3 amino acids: CASSYGTNRANQPQHF. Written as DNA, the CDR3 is TGTGCCAGCAGTTACGGAACTAACCGGGCCAATCAGCCCCAGCATTTT.

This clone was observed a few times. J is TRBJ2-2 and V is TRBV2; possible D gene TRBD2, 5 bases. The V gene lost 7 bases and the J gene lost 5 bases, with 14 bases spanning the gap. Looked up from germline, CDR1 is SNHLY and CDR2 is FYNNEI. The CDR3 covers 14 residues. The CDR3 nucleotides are TGTGCCAGCAAAAGGACTCCGGGAACCGGGGAGCTGTTTTTT. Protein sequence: CASKRTPGTGELFF.

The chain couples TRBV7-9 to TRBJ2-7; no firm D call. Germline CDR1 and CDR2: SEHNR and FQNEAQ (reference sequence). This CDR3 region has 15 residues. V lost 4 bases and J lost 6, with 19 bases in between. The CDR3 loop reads CASSSGTVGWGEQYF. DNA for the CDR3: TGTGCCAGCAGCTCCGGCACGGTTGGGTGGGGCGAGCAGTACTTC.

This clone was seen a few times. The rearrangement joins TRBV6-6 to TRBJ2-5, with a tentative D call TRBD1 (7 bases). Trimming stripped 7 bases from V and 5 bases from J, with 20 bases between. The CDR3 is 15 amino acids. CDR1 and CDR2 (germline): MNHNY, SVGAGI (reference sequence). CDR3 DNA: TGTGCCAGCAAATCGGGGGCGGGACAGATGGAGACCCAGTACTTC. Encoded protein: CASKSGAGQMETQYF.